The sample holds a few counts of the clone carrying this T cell receptor beta chain. What it binds is unknown. V was pared by 3 bases and J by 0 bases, with 9 bases between. The CDR3 has 15 residues. The germline CDR1 and CDR2 sequences are SEHNR and FQNEAQ (reference sequence). This sample is drawn from a study of T cell repertoires in cytomegalovirus infection. The wider study: Indications of both CMV infection and matching HLA type were provided by public TCR beta signatures. Overall study findings and caveats: Summed frequency of public TCR beta families distinguished CMV carriers with the relevant HLA. The ex vivo response showed dominance by HLA-C-restricted CMV-specific TCR beta clonotypes.

TCRdb re-analysed the reads in MiXCR, keeping a single row per CDR3 protein. The sample includes some 400,000 distinct CDR3 sequences, roughly 31% of them seen just once. The chain links TRBV7-9 to TRBJ1-5; TRBD1 might be the D (5 bases). The sample consisted of PBMCs. The sequence derives from a human donor in good health (CMV status not recorded). Some clones in this sample may be carry-over from other donors' samples. CDR3 amino acids: CASSFTGHSNQPQHF. CDR3 DNA sequence: TGTGCCAGCAGCTTCACAGGACATAGCAATCAGCCCCAGCATTTT.